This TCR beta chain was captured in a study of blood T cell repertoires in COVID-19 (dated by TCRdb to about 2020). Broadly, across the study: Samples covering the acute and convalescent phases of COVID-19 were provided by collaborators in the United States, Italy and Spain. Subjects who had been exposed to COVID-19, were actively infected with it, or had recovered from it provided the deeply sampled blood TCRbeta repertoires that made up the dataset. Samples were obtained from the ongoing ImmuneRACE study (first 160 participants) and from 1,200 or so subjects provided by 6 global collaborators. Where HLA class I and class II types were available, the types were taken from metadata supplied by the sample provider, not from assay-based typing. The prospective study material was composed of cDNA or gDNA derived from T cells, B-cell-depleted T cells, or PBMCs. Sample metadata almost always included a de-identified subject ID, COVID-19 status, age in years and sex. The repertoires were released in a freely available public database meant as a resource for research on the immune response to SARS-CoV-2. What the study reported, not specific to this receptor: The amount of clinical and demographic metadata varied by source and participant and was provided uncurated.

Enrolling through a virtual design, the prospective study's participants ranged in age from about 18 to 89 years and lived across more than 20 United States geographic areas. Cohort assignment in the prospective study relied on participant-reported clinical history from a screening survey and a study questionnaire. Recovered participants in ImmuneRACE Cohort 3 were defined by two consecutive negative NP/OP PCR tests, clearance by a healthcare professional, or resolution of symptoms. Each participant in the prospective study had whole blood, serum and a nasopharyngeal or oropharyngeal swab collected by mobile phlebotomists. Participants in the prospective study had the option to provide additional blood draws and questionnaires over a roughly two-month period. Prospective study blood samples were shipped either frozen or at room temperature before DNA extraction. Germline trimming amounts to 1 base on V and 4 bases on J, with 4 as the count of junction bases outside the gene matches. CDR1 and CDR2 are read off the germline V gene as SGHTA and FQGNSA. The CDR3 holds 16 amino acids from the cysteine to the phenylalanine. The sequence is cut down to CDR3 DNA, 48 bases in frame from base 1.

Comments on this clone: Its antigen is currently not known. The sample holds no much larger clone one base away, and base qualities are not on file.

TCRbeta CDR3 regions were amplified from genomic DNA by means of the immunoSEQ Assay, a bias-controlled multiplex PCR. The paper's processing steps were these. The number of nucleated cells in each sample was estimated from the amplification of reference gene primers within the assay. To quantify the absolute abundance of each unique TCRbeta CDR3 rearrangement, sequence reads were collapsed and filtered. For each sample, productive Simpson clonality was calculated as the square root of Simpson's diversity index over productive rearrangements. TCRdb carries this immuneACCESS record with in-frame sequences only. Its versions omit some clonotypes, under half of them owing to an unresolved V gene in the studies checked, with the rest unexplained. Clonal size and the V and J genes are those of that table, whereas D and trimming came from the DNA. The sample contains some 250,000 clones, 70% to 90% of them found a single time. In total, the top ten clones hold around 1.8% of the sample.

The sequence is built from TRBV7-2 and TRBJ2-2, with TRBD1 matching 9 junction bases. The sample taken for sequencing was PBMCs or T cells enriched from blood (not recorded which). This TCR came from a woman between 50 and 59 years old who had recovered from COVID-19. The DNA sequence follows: TGTGCCAGCAGCTTAGGAGGGACAGGGATCACCGGGGAGCTGTTTTTT. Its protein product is CASSLGGTGITGELFF.